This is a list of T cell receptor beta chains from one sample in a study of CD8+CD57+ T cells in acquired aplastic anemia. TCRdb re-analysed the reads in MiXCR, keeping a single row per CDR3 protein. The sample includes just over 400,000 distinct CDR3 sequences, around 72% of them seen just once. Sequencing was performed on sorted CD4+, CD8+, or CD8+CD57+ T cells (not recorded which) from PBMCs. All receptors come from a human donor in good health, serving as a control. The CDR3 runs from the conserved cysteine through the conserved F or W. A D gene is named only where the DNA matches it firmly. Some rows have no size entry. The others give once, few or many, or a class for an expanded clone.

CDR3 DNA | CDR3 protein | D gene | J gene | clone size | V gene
TGCCAGCAGCCCCGGGAAGTTAGGCGGTACTTC | CQQPREVRRYF | - | TRBJ2-7 | - | TRBV15
TGTGCCAGTAGCGGAAACGAGAATCAGCCCCAGCATTTT | CASSGNENQPQHF | - | TRBJ1-5 | - | TRBV2
TGTGCCAGCAGTTCCGACAGGGTGGTCGCTGAAGCTTTCTTT | CASSSDRVVAEAFF | TRBD1 | TRBJ1-1 | few | TRBV6-2/TRBV6-3
TGTGCCAGCAGCTCACCGGCTAGCGTGGATACCCAGTTGTTTTTT | CASSSPASVDTQLFF | - | TRBJ1-4 | - | TRBV7-1
TGCGCCAGCAGCCAACAACAGGAAGCTCTCTATGGCTACACCTTC | CASSQQQEALYGYTF | - | TRBJ1-2 | many | TRBV4-1
TGCAGTGCCCGACAGGGCTCGAACACTGAAGCTTTCTTT | CSARQGSNTEAFF | TRBD1 | TRBJ1-1 | many | TRBV20-1
TGTGCCAGCAAGCGCGGGGGAGGCAATGAGCAGTTCTTC | CASKRGGGNEQFF | TRBD2 | TRBJ2-1 | - | TRBV7-2
TGTGCCAGCAGCGTAGAGGGCAAAACCTACGAGCAGTACTTC | CASSVEGKTYEQYF | - | TRBJ2-7 | few | TRBV9
TGTGCCAGCAGCATTATAGGGGGCGGCGATAATAAGCAGTTTTTC | CASSIIGGGDNKQFF | TRBD1 | TRBJ2-1 | - | TRBV11-2
TGTGCCAGCAGCGTGTCGTCTCTAGTCTACGAGCAGTACTTC | CASSVSSLVYEQYF | - | TRBJ2-7 | - | TRBV7-4
TGTGCCAGCACCAGAGACACATTGAACACTGAGGCTTTCTTTTTT | CASTRDTLNTEAFFF | - | TRBJ1-4 | - | TRBV7-8
TGTGCCAGCTCCGGGGGGAGGAACTATGGCTACACCTTC | CASSGGRNYGYTF | - | TRBJ1-2 | many | TRBV9
TGTGCCAGTAGTATTCTAGAACAGACTCTCTATGGCTACACCTTC | CASSILEQTLYGYTF | - | TRBJ1-2 | many | TRBV19
TGTGCCAGCAGTGACGCTAGCGGGGTGGAGACCCAGTACTTC | CASSDASGVETQYF | TRBD2 | TRBJ2-5 | many | TRBV2
TGCAGTGCTAGTGAGAGCGGGGGGGCTAACAATGAGCAGTTCTTC | CSASESGGANNEQFF | TRBD2 | TRBJ2-1 | - | TRBV20-1